This T cell receptor beta chain was found in a study of cytomegalovirus exposure and HLA in healthy donors. Germline V gene lookup returns CDR1 LNHDA and CDR2 SQIVND (reference sequence). V was pared by 3 bases and J by 1 base, with 9 bases between. The CDR3 spans 14 residues. The PCR made use of 60 Vbeta and 13 Jbeta primers. Sequencing used immunoSEQ multiplex PCR; TCRdb keeps in-frame clones, though not all of them. The profile shows 150,000 to 200,000 clones, over 80% of them singletons. The specimen sequenced was PBMCs. The TCR sequence derives from a man aged 50 to 59 in good health and CMV-seronegative. The chain is built from TRBV19 and TRBJ2-5; D is perhaps TRBD2 (5 bases). In nucleotides, the CDR3 is TGTGCCAGTAGTATTGTCGGGATCCAAGAGACCCAGTACTTC. The encoded protein is CASSIVGIQETQYF.